In this sample, the clone carrying this TCR beta chain turned up once. Its specificity is not known. This specimen belongs to a study of STAT5B mutations in CD4+ large granular lymphocyte leukemia. Germline V gene sequence: CDR1 LNHDA, CDR2 SQIVND (reference sequence). The CDR3 sequence is 11 residues long. With 4 bases removed from V and 13 bases from J, the gap between germline ends came to 14 bases. The study, taken as a whole, reports: Compared with healthy controls (2/35), patient top clones favored TRBV06 (8/27). CD4-sorted patient repertoires seemed more clonal than healthy CD4+ repertoires.

Sequenced by immunoSEQ multiplex PCR; TCRdb stores in-frame clones only, minus some. The sample includes roughly 46,000 clones, around 82% of them seen just once. This TCR was recovered from a human donor in good health. V gene TRBV19 combines with J gene TRBJ2-7; tentatively, D is TRBD1 or TRBD2 (6 bases each). Sequencing was carried out using CD4+ T cells from blood buffy coats. In nucleotides, the CDR3 is TGTGCCAGTAGTACCGGAGGGGGACTTTACTTC. Its protein product is CASSTGGGLYF.